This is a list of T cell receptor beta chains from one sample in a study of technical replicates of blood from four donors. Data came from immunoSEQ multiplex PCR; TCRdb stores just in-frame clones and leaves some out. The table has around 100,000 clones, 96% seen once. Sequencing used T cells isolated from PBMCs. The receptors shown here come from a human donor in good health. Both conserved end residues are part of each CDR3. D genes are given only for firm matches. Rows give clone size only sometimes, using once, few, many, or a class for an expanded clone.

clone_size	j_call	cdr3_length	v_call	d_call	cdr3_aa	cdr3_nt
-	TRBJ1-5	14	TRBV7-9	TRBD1	CASSPGGSNQPQHF	TGTGCCAGCAGCCCAGGGGGGAGCAATCAGCCCCAGCATTTT
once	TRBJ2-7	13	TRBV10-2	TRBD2	CAIRSGREYEQYF	TGCGCCATCAGAAGCGGGAGGGAGTACGAGCAGTACTTC
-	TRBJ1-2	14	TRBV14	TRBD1	CASSHGDSLYGYTF	TGTGCCAGCAGCCATGGGGACAGCCTCTATGGCTACACCTTC
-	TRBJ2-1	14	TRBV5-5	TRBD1	CASSSTGEVNEQFF	TGTGCCAGCAGCTCGACAGGGGAGGTCAATGAGCAGTTCTTC
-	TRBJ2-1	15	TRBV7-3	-	CASSLTGDSYNEQFF	TGTGCCAGCAGCTTAACAGGGGACTCCTACAATGAGCAGTTCTTC
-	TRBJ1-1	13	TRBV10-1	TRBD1	CASSESNRGLAFF	TGCGCCAGCAGTGAGTCGAACAGGGGATTGGCTTTCTTT
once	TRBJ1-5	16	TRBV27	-	CASSLMRGNSNQPQHF	TGTGCCAGCAGTTTAATGCGGGGGAATAGCAATCAGCCCCAGCATTTT
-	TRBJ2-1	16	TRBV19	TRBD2	CASNPGTSGAYNEQFF	TGTGCCAGTAACCCGGGGACTAGCGGGGCCTACAATGAGCAGTTCTTC
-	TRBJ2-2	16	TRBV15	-	CATSRHHRVGTGELFF	TGTGCCACCAGCAGACACCACAGGGTTGGCACCGGGGAGCTGTTTTTT
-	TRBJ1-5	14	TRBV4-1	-	CASSRRDSNQPQHF	TGCGCCAGCAGCCGCCGAGATAGCAATCAGCCCCAGCATTTT
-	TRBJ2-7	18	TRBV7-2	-	CASSLSAGYPQGPYEQYF	TGTGCCAGCAGCTTATCTGCAGGGTACCCTCAAGGACCCTACGAGCAGTACTTC
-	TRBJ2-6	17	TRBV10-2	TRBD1	CASSGQGAFSGANVLTF	TGCGCCAGCAGCGGACAGGGGGCTTTTTCTGGGGCCAACGTCCTGACTTTC
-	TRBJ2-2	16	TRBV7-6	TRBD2	CASSLVLAGGNGELFF	TGTGCCAGCAGCTTAGTACTAGCGGGAGGGAACGGGGAGCTGTTTTTT
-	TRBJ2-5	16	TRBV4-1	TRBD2	CASSHSKRGAGETQYF	TGCGCCAGCAGCCATAGTAAGCGGGGGGCGGGAGAGACCCAGTACTTC
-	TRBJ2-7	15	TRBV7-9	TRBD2	CASSLLAGGPYEQYF	TGTGCCAGCAGCCTACTAGCGGGAGGGCCCTACGAGCAGTACTTC
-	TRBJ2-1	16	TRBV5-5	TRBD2	CASSPHLAGAYNEQFF	TGTGCCAGCAGCCCCCATCTAGCGGGAGCCTACAATGAGCAGTTCTTC
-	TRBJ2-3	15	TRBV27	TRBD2	CASSLWTGGPDTQYF	TGTGCCAGCAGTTTATGGACGGGAGGGCCAGATACGCAGTATTTT
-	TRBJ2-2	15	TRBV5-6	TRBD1	CASSFGTGVTGELFF	TGTGCCAGCAGCTTTGGGACAGGGGTCACCGGGGAGCTGTTTTTT
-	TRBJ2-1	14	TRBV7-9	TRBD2	CASSLGTSGGEQFF	TGTGCCAGCAGCTTAGGGACTAGCGGGGGTGAGCAGTTCTTC
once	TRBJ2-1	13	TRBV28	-	CASSFRSIYEQFF	TGTGCCAGCAGTTTTCGGAGCATCTATGAGCAGTTCTTC
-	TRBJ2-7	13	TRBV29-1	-	CSVEVYQGYEQYF	TGCAGCGTTGAAGTCTATCAGGGCTACGAGCAGTACTTC
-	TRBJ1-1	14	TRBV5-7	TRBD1	CASSYEQGVTEAFF	TGTGCCAGCAGCTATGAACAGGGGGTCACTGAAGCTTTCTTT
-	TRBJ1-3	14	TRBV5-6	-	CASSLGGWGNTIYF	TGTGCCAGCAGCTTGGGGGGCTGGGGAAACACCATATATTTT
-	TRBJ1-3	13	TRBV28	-	CASPTSSGNTIYF	TGTGCCAGCCCGACTAGCTCTGGAAACACCATATATTTT
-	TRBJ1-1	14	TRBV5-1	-	CASSLARVGTEAFF	TGCGCCAGCAGCTTGGCCAGGGTGGGCACTGAAGCTTTCTTT
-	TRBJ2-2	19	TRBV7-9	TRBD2	CASSLVYTVLAGPTGELFF	TGTGCCAGCAGCTTAGTATATACTGTACTAGCGGGACCCACCGGGGAGCTGTTTTTT
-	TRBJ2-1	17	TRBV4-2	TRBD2	CASSPLGLAIHYNEQFF	TGTGCCAGCAGCCCTCTGGGACTAGCTATTCACTACAATGAGCAGTTCTTC
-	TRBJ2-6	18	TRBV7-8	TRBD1	CASSPKGQGALRANVLTF	TGTGCCAGCAGCCCGAAGGGACAGGGCGCTTTAAGGGCCAACGTCCTGACTTTC
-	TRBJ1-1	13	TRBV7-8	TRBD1	CASSLIKTGEAFF	TGTGCCAGCAGCTTAATTAAGACAGGGGAAGCTTTCTTT
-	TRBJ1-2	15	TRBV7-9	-	CASSFIDPLGYGYTF	TGTGCCAGCAGCTTTATCGATCCTCTCGGCTATGGCTACACCTTC
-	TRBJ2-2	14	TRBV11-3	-	CASSLNPEAGELFF	TGTGCCAGCAGCTTAAATCCTGAGGCCGGGGAGCTGTTTTTT
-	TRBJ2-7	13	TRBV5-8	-	CASSRYSSYEQYF	TGTGCCAGCAGCCGGTATAGCTCCTACGAGCAGTACTTC
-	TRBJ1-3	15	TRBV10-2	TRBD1	CASSGGTVTGNTIYF	TGCGCCAGCAGTGGAGGGACAGTAACTGGAAACACCATATATTTT
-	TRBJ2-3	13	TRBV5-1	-	CASSPELPDTQYF	TGCGCCAGCAGCCCCGAACTCCCAGATACGCAGTATTTT
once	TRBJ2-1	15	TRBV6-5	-	CASSYRGGTYNEQFF	TGTGCCAGCAGTTACAGGGGGGGAACCTACAATGAGCAGTTCTTC
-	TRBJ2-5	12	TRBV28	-	CASSPDQETQYF	TGTGCCAGCAGCCCGGACCAAGAGACCCAGTACTTC
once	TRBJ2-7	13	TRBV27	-	CASSFSQSYEQYF	TGTGCCAGCAGTTTTAGTCAATCCTACGAACAGTACTTC
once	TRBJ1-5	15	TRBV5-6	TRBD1	CASSLNRGFNQPQHF	TGTGCCAGCAGCTTGAACAGGGGATTCAATCAGCCCCAGCATTTT
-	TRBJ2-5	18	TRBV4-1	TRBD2	CASSQEGASGGPQETQYF	TGCGCCAGCAGCCAAGAGGGGGCTAGCGGGGGGCCGCAAGAGACCCAGTACTTC
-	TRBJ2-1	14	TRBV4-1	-	CASSLKAGYDEQFF	TGCGCCAGCAGCCTTAAGGCCGGGTACGATGAGCAGTTCTTC
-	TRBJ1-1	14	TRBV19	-	CASSIYAGYTEAFF	TGTGCCAGTAGTATATACGCGGGATACACTGAAGCTTTCTTT
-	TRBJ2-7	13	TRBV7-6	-	CASSLQETYEQYF	TGTGCCAGCAGCTTACAGGAAACCTACGAGCAGTACTTC
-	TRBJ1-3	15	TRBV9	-	CASSVTGSSGNTIYF	TGTGCCAGCAGCGTTACAGGGTCGTCTGGAAACACCATATATTTT
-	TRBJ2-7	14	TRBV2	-	CASVLPSLVYEQYF	TGTGCCAGCGTCCTACCAAGTCTAGTCTACGAGCAGTACTTC
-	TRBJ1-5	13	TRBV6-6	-	CASSDEGGQPQHF	TGTGCCAGCAGTGACGAGGGTGGGCAGCCCCAGCATTTT
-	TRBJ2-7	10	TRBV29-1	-	CSVLVVEQYF	TGCAGCGTACTAGTAGTCGAGCAGTACTTC
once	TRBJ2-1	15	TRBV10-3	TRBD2	CAISDVQREHHEQFF	TGTGCCATCAGTGACGTCCAGCGGGAGCACCATGAGCAGTTCTTC
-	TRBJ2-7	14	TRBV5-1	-	CASKVRTIDREQYF	TGCGCCAGCAAGGTAAGGACTATCGACCGCGAGCAGTACTTC
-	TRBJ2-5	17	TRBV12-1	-	CASSWGLAGDGQETQYF	TGTGCCAGCAGCTGGGGACTAGCGGGAGATGGGCAAGAGACCCAGTACTTC
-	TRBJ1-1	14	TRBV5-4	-	CASSSIEGNTEAFF	TGTGCCAGCAGCTCTATTGAGGGGAACACTGAAGCTTTCTTT
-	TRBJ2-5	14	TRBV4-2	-	CASSQGGVRETQYF	TGTGCCAGCAGCCAAGGGGGCGTCCGGGAGACCCAGTACTTC
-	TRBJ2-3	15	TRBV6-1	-	CATLPFWGGPDTQYF	TGTGCCACCCTACCCTTCTGGGGGGGCCCAGATACGCAGTATTTT
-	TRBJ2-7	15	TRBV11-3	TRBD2	CASSPGLAGPYEQYF	TGTGCCAGCAGCCCTGGACTAGCGGGACCCTACGAGCAGTACTTC